Listed below are T cell receptor beta chains from one sample, sequenced in a study of shared clonotypes between healthy human individuals. Repertoires were generated with immunoSEQ multiplex PCR, while TCRdb's copy carries only in-frame clones and drops some. This table has about 1 million clones, around 76% appearing once. Sequencing input: memory CD4+ T cells sorted from blood. The origin of the receptors is a man between 18 and 35 years old in good health. Each CDR3 is given with its conserved first and last residue. Fields, in order: clone size, J gene, V gene, D gene, CDR3 protein, CDR3 DNA. The D gene is left open where the match is weak. Clone size, where shown, is once, few, many, or a class for clones that have expanded.

clone_size: .
j_call: TRBJ2-5
v_call: TRBV2
d_call: TRBD1
cdr3_aa: CASSEPAGGIATQYF
cdr3_nt: TGTGCCAGCAGTGAGCCGGCAGGGGGTATAGCGACCCAGTACTTC

clone_size: .
j_call: TRBJ2-1
v_call: TRBV4-1
d_call: .
cdr3_aa: CASSPPAGALSYNEQFF
cdr3_nt: TGCGCCAGCAGCCCCCCTGCGGGCGCGCTCTCCTACAATGAGCAGTTCTTC

clone_size: .
j_call: TRBJ1-2
v_call: TRBV14
d_call: .
cdr3_aa: CASSLSDWGDTNYGYTF
cdr3_nt: TGTGCCAGCAGCCTGTCCGATTGGGGCGATACTAACTATGGCTACACCTTC

clone_size: few
j_call: TRBJ1-5
v_call: TRBV7-2
d_call: .
cdr3_aa: CASSLARDQPQHF
cdr3_nt: TGTGCCAGCAGCTTAGCGCGGGATCAGCCCCAGCATTTT

clone_size: .
j_call: TRBJ2-1
v_call: TRBV7-2
d_call: .
cdr3_aa: CASRSRREQFF
cdr3_nt: TGTGCCAGCCGTAGTCGGCGGGAGCAGTTCTTC

clone_size: .
j_call: TRBJ2-7
v_call: TRBV7-2
d_call: TRBD2
cdr3_aa: CASSLAFTSVHEQYF
cdr3_nt: TGTGCCAGCAGCTTAGCGTTTACTAGCGTCCACGAGCAGTACTTC

clone_size: .
j_call: TRBJ2-3
v_call: TRBV7-9
d_call: TRBD2
cdr3_aa: CASSLGLAGGTDTQYF
cdr3_nt: TGTGCCAGCAGCTTAGGACTAGCGGGAGGTACAGATACGCAGTATTTT

clone_size: .
j_call: TRBJ2-3
v_call: TRBV11-3
d_call: TRBD2
cdr3_aa: CASSTRGGNSRLSDTQYF
cdr3_nt: TGTGCCAGCAGCACGAGGGGAGGGAACTCAAGACTCTCAGATACGCAGTATTTT

clone_size: once
j_call: TRBJ2-7
v_call: TRBV7-2
d_call: TRBD2
cdr3_aa: CASSLEREGEQYF
cdr3_nt: TGTGCCAGCAGCTTAGAGCGGGAGGGCGAGCAGTACTTC

clone_size: .
j_call: TRBJ2-2
v_call: TRBV7-2
d_call: TRBD2
cdr3_aa: CASSWLAGDTGELFF
cdr3_nt: TGTGCCAGCAGCTGGCTAGCGGGGGACACCGGGGAGCTGTTTTTT

clone_size: many
j_call: TRBJ1-3
v_call: TRBV30
d_call: .
cdr3_aa: CAWNTGTGNTIYF
cdr3_nt: TGTGCCTGGAACACGGGGACTGGAAACACCATATATTTT

clone_size: .
j_call: TRBJ2-7
v_call: TRBV6-6
d_call: .
cdr3_aa: CASSYEGWRSYEQYF
cdr3_nt: TGTGCCAGCAGTTACGAAGGCTGGCGGTCCTACGAGCAGTACTTC

clone_size: .
j_call: TRBJ2-1
v_call: TRBV10-3
d_call: .
cdr3_aa: CAISDDRRVNNEQFF
cdr3_nt: TGTGCCATCAGTGACGACAGGAGGGTTAACAATGAGCAGTTCTTC

clone_size: .
j_call: TRBJ2-2
v_call: TRBV28
d_call: .
cdr3_aa: CASSSHGELFF
cdr3_nt: TGTGCCAGCAGTTCCCACGGGGAGCTGTTTTTT

clone_size: .
j_call: TRBJ2-5
v_call: TRBV30
d_call: .
cdr3_aa: CAWSSRKETQYF
cdr3_nt: TGTGCCTGGAGTTCGAGGAAAGAGACCCAGTACTTC

clone_size: .
j_call: TRBJ2-1
v_call: TRBV18
d_call: TRBD2
cdr3_aa: CASSLTTGGAEQFF
cdr3_nt: TGTGCCAGCTCACTCACTACGGGAGGGGCTGAGCAGTTCTTC

clone_size: .
j_call: TRBJ1-4
v_call: TRBV27
d_call: TRBD1
cdr3_aa: CASTRQGGGFGEKLFF
cdr3_nt: TGTGCCAGCACTCGACAGGGGGGCGGATTCGGCGAAAAACTGTTTTTT

clone_size: .
j_call: TRBJ2-3
v_call: TRBV7-2
d_call: TRBD2
cdr3_aa: CASSILAGVDTQYF
cdr3_nt: TGTGCCAGCAGCATCCTAGCGGGGGTAGATACGCAGTATTTT

clone_size: .
j_call: TRBJ2-7
v_call: TRBV18
d_call: .
cdr3_aa: CASSPRGRGATHEQYF
cdr3_nt: TGTGCCAGCTCACCACGCGGTCGGGGGGCAACCCACGAGCAGTACTTC

clone_size: .
j_call: TRBJ1-1
v_call: TRBV5-1
d_call: .
cdr3_aa: CASSLRSMNTEAFF
cdr3_nt: TGCGCCAGCAGCCTCCGTAGTATGAACACTGAAGCTTTCTTT

clone_size: .
j_call: TRBJ2-1
v_call: TRBV5-4
d_call: TRBD2
cdr3_aa: CASSRSGSGYNEQFF
cdr3_nt: TGTGCCAGCAGCCGTAGCGGGAGTGGGTACAATGAGCAGTTCTTC

clone_size: .
j_call: TRBJ1-5
v_call: TRBV4-3
d_call: .
cdr3_aa: CASSQEGTPSNQPQHF
cdr3_nt: TGCGCCAGCAGCCAAGAAGGGACTCCCAGCAATCAGCCCCAGCATTTT

clone_size: .
j_call: TRBJ2-7
v_call: TRBV12-5
d_call: .
cdr3_aa: CASGLQDGGREQYF
cdr3_nt: TGTGCTAGTGGTTTACAGGACGGGGGAAGGGAGCAGTACTTC

clone_size: .
j_call: TRBJ2-1
v_call: TRBV9
d_call: .
cdr3_aa: CASSVGPEGSYNEQFF
cdr3_nt: TGTGCCAGCAGCGTAGGTCCGGAGGGCTCCTACAATGAGCAGTTCTTC

clone_size: few
j_call: TRBJ2-1
v_call: TRBV27
d_call: .
cdr3_aa: CASSLSYQSYNEQFF
cdr3_nt: TGTGCCAGCAGTTTATCTTACCAGTCCTACAATGAGCAGTTCTTC

clone_size: .
j_call: TRBJ1-2
v_call: TRBV11-2
d_call: .
cdr3_aa: CASSPRTLGPGYTF
cdr3_nt: TGTGCCAGCAGCCCAAGGACGTTAGGTCCTGGCTACACCTTC

clone_size: .
j_call: TRBJ2-3
v_call: TRBV6-4
d_call: TRBD2
cdr3_aa: CASSDEGTSGRWGTDTQYF
cdr3_nt: TGTGCCAGCAGTGACGAGGGAACTAGCGGGAGGTGGGGCACAGATACGCAGTATTTT

clone_size: .
j_call: TRBJ2-3
v_call: TRBV6-1
d_call: TRBD2
cdr3_aa: CASSGGRAGGPRTDTQYF
cdr3_nt: TGTGCCAGCAGTGGGGGCCGAGCGGGAGGGCCGCGCACAGATACGCAGTATTTT

clone_size: many
j_call: TRBJ2-7
v_call: TRBV6-5
d_call: .
cdr3_aa: CASSSSGFSYEQYF
cdr3_nt: TGTGCCAGCAGTTCCAGCGGGTTCTCCTACGAGCAGTACTTC

clone_size: .
j_call: TRBJ2-1
v_call: TRBV27
d_call: .
cdr3_aa: CASRSTVHEQFF
cdr3_nt: TGTGCCAGCAGGAGTACGGTCCATGAGCAGTTCTTC

clone_size: .
j_call: TRBJ2-7
v_call: TRBV18
d_call: .
cdr3_aa: CASSPKADEQYF
cdr3_nt: TGTGCCAGCTCACCAAAAGCAGACGAGCAGTACTTC

clone_size: .
j_call: TRBJ1-3
v_call: TRBV30
d_call: .
cdr3_aa: CAWSRGIGNTIYF
cdr3_nt: TGTGCCTGGAGTAGGGGGATCGGAAACACCATATATTTT

clone_size: .
j_call: TRBJ1-2
v_call: TRBV5-4
d_call: .
cdr3_aa: CASSLDGEGITF
cdr3_nt: TGTGCCAGCAGCTTGGACGGGGAGGGGATAACCTTC

clone_size: few
j_call: TRBJ1-2
v_call: TRBV30
d_call: TRBD1
cdr3_aa: CAWSYPGQGGGYTF
cdr3_nt: TGTGCCTGGAGTTACCCGGGACAGGGGGGCGGCTACACCTTC

clone_size: few
j_call: TRBJ2-3
v_call: TRBV19
d_call: .
cdr3_aa: CASSIGRGADTQYF
cdr3_nt: TGTGCCAGTAGTATAGGCAGGGGCGCAGATACGCAGTATTTT

clone_size: .
j_call: TRBJ2-3
v_call: TRBV28
d_call: .
cdr3_aa: CASSLSGTTNTDTQYF
cdr3_nt: TGTGCCAGCAGTTTATCCGGGACAACGAACACAGATACGCAGTATTTT

clone_size: .
j_call: TRBJ1-1
v_call: TRBV6-6
d_call: TRBD1
cdr3_aa: CASSYLRDRANTEAFF
cdr3_nt: TGTGCCAGCAGTTACCTCAGAGACAGGGCGAACACTGAAGCTTTCTTT

clone_size: .
j_call: TRBJ1-1
v_call: TRBV4-2
d_call: .
cdr3_aa: CASSLELNTEAFF
cdr3_nt: TGTGCCAGCAGCCTAGAGTTGAACACTGAAGCTTTCTTT

clone_size: .
j_call: TRBJ2-7
v_call: TRBV5-1
d_call: .
cdr3_aa: CASSLETGSVHEQYF
cdr3_nt: TGCGCCAGCAGCTTGGAAACAGGGTCTGTCCACGAGCAGTACTTC

clone_size: .
j_call: TRBJ1-6
v_call: TRBV5-1
d_call: TRBD1
cdr3_aa: CASSSDRGSPLHF
cdr3_nt: TGCGCCAGCAGCTCGGACAGGGGTTCACCCCTCCACTTT

clone_size: .
j_call: TRBJ2-1
v_call: TRBV11-3
d_call: TRBD2
cdr3_aa: CASSLRLAVYNEQFF
cdr3_nt: TGTGCCAGCAGCCTTAGACTAGCGGTTTACAATGAGCAGTTCTTC

clone_size: .
j_call: TRBJ2-7
v_call: TRBV2
d_call: .
cdr3_aa: CASSLSDRGLSVYEQYF
cdr3_nt: TGTGCCAGCAGCCTATCGGATCGGGGGCTCTCAGTCTACGAGCAGTACTTC

clone_size: .
j_call: TRBJ1-6
v_call: TRBV6-1
d_call: .
cdr3_aa: CASSEVGNSPLHF
cdr3_nt: TGTGCCAGCAGTGAAGTAGGGAATTCACCCCTCCACTTT

clone_size: once
j_call: TRBJ2-7
v_call: TRBV30
d_call: .
cdr3_aa: CAWSVGSGYEQYF
cdr3_nt: TGTGCCTGGAGTGTGGGGAGTGGCTACGAGCAGTACTTC

clone_size: .
j_call: TRBJ2-2
v_call: TRBV28
d_call: .
cdr3_aa: CASSSGQPNGELFF
cdr3_nt: TGTGCCAGCAGTTCCGGACAGCCGAACGGGGAGCTGTTTTTT

clone_size: .
j_call: TRBJ1-5
v_call: TRBV28
d_call: .
cdr3_aa: CASTPRDNQPQHF
cdr3_nt: TGTGCCAGCACTCCAAGGGACAATCAGCCCCAGCATTTT

clone_size: .
j_call: TRBJ2-5
v_call: TRBV5-4
d_call: .
cdr3_aa: CASSLSWGSRQETQYF
cdr3_nt: TGTGCCAGCAGCTTGTCGTGGGGGAGTAGACAAGAGACCCAGTACTTC

clone_size: .
j_call: TRBJ2-7
v_call: TRBV5-1
d_call: TRBD1
cdr3_aa: CASSPGQGGPYEQYF
cdr3_nt: TGCGCCAGCAGCCCGGGACAGGGTGGCCCCTACGAGCAGTACTTC

clone_size: .
j_call: TRBJ2-2
v_call: TRBV7-6
d_call: TRBD1
cdr3_aa: CASSLGQGGNTGELFF
cdr3_nt: TGTGCCAGCAGCTTGGGACAGGGGGGGAACACCGGGGAGCTGTTTTTT

clone_size: .
j_call: TRBJ2-2
v_call: TRBV7-2
d_call: TRBD2
cdr3_aa: CASSPRLAAANTGELFF
cdr3_nt: TGTGCCAGCAGCCCGAGACTAGCAGCTGCGAACACCGGGGAGCTGTTTTTT

clone_size: .
j_call: TRBJ2-7
v_call: TRBV5-1
d_call: .
cdr3_aa: CASSLGQGSSYEQYF
cdr3_nt: TGCGCCAGCAGCTTGGGCCAGGGAAGCTCCTACGAGCAGTACTTC

clone_size: .
j_call: TRBJ1-3
v_call: TRBV30
d_call: .
cdr3_aa: CAWSVRRPTGNTIYF
cdr3_nt: TGTGCCTGGAGTGTACGTAGACCGACGGGAAACACCATATATTTT

clone_size: .
j_call: TRBJ2-3
v_call: TRBV18
d_call: .
cdr3_aa: CASSPRGTDTQYF
cdr3_nt: TGTGCCAGCTCACCACGAGGTACAGATACGCAGTATTTT

clone_size: .
j_call: TRBJ2-1
v_call: TRBV4-1
d_call: .
cdr3_aa: CASSQDQYNEQFF
cdr3_nt: TGCGCCAGCAGCCAAGATCAGTACAATGAGCAGTTCTTC

clone_size: .
j_call: TRBJ2-5
v_call: TRBV27
d_call: .
cdr3_aa: CASSLSGQGFGTQYF
cdr3_nt: TGTGCCAGCAGTTTATCGGGGCAGGGGTTTGGGACCCAGTACTTC

clone_size: .
j_call: TRBJ1-2
v_call: TRBV5-1
d_call: .
cdr3_aa: CASSPLPETGYGYTF
cdr3_nt: TGCGCCAGCAGCCCCCTACCCGAGACGGGCTATGGCTACACCTTC

clone_size: once
j_call: TRBJ1-1
v_call: TRBV19
d_call: .
cdr3_aa: CASSVGQQNTEAFF
cdr3_nt: TGTGCCAGTAGTGTAGGACAGCAGAACACTGAAGCTTTCTTT

clone_size: .
j_call: TRBJ2-7
v_call: TRBV2
d_call: .
cdr3_aa: CASSEQGVTYEQYF
cdr3_nt: TGTGCCAGCAGTGAACAGGGAGTAACCTACGAGCAGTACTTC